This T cell receptor (beta chain) was captured by sequencing in a study of blood T cell repertoires in COVID-19. Germline CDR1 reads WSHSY; CDR2 reads SAAADI. Between the trimmed V and J ends, which lost 7 bases and 7 bases, there was a span of 20 bases. This CDR3 is built from 15 residues. This table comes from immunoSEQ multiplex PCR, and its TCRdb copy is limited to in-frame clones, with some not included. The table shows about 45,000 clones, with roughly 90% occurring only once. The sequencing sample was made of peripheral blood. The clonotype comes from a human donor in a cohort sampled during active COVID-19. This chain uses TRBV10-2 with TRBJ2-1; tentative D call: TRBD2 (6 bases). This CDR3 is CASTPDGRGTNEQFF. The CDR3 DNA reads TGCGCCAGCACTCCGGACGGGAGAGGCACTAATGAGCAGTTCTTC.